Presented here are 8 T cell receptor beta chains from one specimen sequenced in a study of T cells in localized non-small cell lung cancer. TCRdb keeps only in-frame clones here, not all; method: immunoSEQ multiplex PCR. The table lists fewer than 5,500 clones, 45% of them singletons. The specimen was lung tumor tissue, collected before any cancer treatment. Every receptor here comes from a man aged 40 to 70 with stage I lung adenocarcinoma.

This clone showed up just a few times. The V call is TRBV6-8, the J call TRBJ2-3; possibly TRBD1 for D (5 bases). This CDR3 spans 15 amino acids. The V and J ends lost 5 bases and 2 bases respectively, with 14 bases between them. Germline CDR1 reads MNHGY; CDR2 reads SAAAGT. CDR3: CASSPLGHNTDTQYF. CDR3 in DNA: TGTGCCAGCAGTCCCCTCGGACACAACACAGATACGCAGTATTTT.

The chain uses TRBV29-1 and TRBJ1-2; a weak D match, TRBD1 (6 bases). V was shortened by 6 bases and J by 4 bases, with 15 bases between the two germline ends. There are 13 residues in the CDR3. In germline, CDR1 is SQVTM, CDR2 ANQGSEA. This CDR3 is CSVGEGEAYGYTF. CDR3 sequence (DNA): TGCAGCGTCGGGGAGGGGGAGGCCTATGGCTACACCTTC.

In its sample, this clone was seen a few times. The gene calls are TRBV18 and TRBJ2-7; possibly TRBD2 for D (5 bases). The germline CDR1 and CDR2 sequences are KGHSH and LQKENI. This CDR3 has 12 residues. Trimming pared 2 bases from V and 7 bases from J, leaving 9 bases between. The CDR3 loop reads CASSPSPGEQYF. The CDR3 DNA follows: TGTGCCAGCTCACCATCACCGGGAGAGCAGTACTTC.

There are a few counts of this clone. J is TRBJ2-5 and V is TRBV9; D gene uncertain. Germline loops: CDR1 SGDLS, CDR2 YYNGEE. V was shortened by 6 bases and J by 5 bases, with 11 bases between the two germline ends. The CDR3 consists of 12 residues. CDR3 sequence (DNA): TGTGCCAGCAACATGATAAGGGAGACCCAGTACTTC. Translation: CASNMIRETQYF.

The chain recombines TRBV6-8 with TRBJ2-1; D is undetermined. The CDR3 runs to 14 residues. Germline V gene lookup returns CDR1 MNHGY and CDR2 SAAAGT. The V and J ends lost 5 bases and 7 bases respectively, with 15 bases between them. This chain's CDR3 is CASSMIRLGNEQFF. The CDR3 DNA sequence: TGTGCCAGCAGTATGATTCGACTGGGGAATGAGCAGTTCTTC.

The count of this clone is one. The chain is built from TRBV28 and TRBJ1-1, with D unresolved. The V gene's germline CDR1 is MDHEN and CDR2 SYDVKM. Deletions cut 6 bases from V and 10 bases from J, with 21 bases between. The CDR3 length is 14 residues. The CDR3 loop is CASSRETRPFGAFF. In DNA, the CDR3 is TGTGCCAGCAGCCGCGAGACAAGACCCTTTGGAGCTTTCTTT.

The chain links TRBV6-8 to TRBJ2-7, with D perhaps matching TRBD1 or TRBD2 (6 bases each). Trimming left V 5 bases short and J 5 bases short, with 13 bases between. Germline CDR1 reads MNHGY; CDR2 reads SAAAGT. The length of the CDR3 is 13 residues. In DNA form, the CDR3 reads TGTGCCAGCAGTCGGGGGCCAAGGAACGAGCAGTACTTC. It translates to CASSRGPRNEQYF.

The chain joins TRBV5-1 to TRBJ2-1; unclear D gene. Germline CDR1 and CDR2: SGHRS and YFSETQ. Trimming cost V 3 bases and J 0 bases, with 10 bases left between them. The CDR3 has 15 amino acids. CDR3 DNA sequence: TGCGCCAGCAGCTCAAGCTTCAGCTCCTACAATGAGCAGTTCTTC. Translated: CASSSSFSSYNEQFF.